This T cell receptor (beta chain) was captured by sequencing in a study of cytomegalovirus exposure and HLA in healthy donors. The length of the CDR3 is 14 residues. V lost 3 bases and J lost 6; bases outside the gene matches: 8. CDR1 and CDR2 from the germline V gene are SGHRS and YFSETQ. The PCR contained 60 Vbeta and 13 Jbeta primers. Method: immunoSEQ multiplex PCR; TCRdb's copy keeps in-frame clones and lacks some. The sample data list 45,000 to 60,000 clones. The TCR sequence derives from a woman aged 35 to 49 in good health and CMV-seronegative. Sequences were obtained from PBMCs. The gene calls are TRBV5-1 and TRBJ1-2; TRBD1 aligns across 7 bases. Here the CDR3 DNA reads TGCGCCAGCAGCTCCCAGACAGGGACTCATGGCTACACCTTC. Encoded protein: CASSSQTGTHGYTF.